This T cell receptor (beta chain) appears in the sequencing data of a study of T cells in Graves' hyperthyroidism and ophthalmopathy. This clonotype was seen many times. Trimming left V 0 bases short and J 1 base short, with 32 bases between. This CDR3 spans 23 amino acids. From germline, CDR1 is SGHRS and CDR2 YFSETQ. An absence of ophthalmopathy progression within 18 months meant stable Graves' hyperthyroidism. TCR beta CDR3 region amplification was performed from RNA transcripts. The study used the HTBI primer set for a first-round RT-PCR of the TCR CDR3. Each CDR3 protein is one row after TCRdb ran MiXCR on the multiplex PCR reads. The repertoire holds a few hundred thousand distinct CDR3 sequences, with 15% to 19% as singletons.

Sample: blood. The chain is built from TRBV5-1 and TRBJ2-1; D might be TRBD2 (6 bases). The sequence derives from a woman between 25 and 40 years old with Graves' hyperthyroidism. CDR3 sequence (DNA): TGCGCCAGCAGCTTGGCTCCGGGACTTTCCGAGTTCGTCGCGGCTGCATCCTACAATGAGCAGTTCTTC. Protein sequence: CASSLAPGLSEFVAAASYNEQFF.